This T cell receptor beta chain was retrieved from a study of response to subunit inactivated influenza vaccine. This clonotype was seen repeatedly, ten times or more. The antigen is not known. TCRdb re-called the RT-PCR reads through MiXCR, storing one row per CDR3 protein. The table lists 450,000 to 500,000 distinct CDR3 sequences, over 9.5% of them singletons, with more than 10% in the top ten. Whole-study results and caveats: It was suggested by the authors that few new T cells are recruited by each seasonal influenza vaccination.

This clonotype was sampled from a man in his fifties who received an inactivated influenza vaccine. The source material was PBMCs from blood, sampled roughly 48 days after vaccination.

CDR3 sequence: CASSPQGSYEKLFF. For the CDR3, the DNA is TGTGCCAGCAGTCCCCAGGGCTCTTATGAAAAACTGTTTTTT. The chain combines TRBV12-3 or TRBV12-4 with TRBJ1-4; a possible D gene is TRBD1 (5 bases). V lost 5 bases and J 6 bases, leaving 13 bases between the germline ends. The CDR3 is made up of 14 amino acids.